This is a list of T cell receptor beta chains from one sample in a study of cytomegalovirus exposure and HLA in healthy donors. Profiling relied on immunoSEQ multiplex PCR, and the TCRdb table lists in-frame clones only, not all of them. The sample carries about 240,000 clones, about 80% recorded once. The sequenced sample was PBMCs. The receptors here all came from a woman aged 60-75 years in good health and CMV-seropositive. Both conserved end residues are part of each CDR3. A D gene is named only where the DNA matches it firmly. Where a row states a size, it is once, few, many or the class of an expanded clone; other rows omit it.

CASSEEHYNEQFF,TGTGCCAGCAGTGAAGAGCACTACAATGAGCAGTTCTTC,NA,13,NA,TRBV2,TRBJ2-1
CASSSSTGLNEKLFF,TGTGCCAGCAGTTCATCGACAGGACTTAATGAAAAACTGTTTTTT,NA,15,once,TRBV5-4,TRBJ1-4
CSSSLQGSGNTIYF,TGTTCCAGCAGTTTACAGGGGTCCGGAAACACCATATATTTT,TRBD1,14,NA,TRBV7-9,TRBJ1-3
CAISEGTIEAFF,TGTGCCATCAGTGAGGGGACAATTGAAGCTTTCTTT,NA,12,once,TRBV10-3,TRBJ1-1
CASSLRQGTDTQYF,TGCGCCAGCAGCTTAAGGCAGGGCACAGATACGCAGTATTTT,NA,14,NA,TRBV5-1,TRBJ2-3
CASSPYKDRVNNEQFF,TGTGCCAGCTCACCCTACAAAGACAGGGTTAACAATGAGCAGTTCTTC,TRBD1,16,NA,TRBV18,TRBJ2-1
CASSYSSGNEQFF,TGTGCCAGCAGTTACTCTAGCGGGAATGAGCAGTTCTTC,TRBD2,13,NA,TRBV27,TRBJ2-1
CASSQGRGGHEQYF,TGCGCCAGCAGCCAAGGCAGGGGAGGGCACGAGCAGTACTTC,NA,14,NA,TRBV4-1,TRBJ2-7
CASSPWPGLADNTQYF,TGTGCCAGCAGCCCCTGGCCGGGACTAGCGGATAATACGCAGTATTTT,TRBD2,16,NA,TRBV7-7,TRBJ2-3
CASSPREAPGNTIYF,TGTGCCAGCAGCCCGCGGGAGGCACCTGGAAACACCATATATTTT,NA,15,NA,TRBV14,TRBJ1-3
CASSVLTVSSYNSPLHF,TGTGCCAGCAGTGTATTGACTGTAAGCTCCTATAATTCACCCCTCCACTTT,NA,17,NA,TRBV2,TRBJ1-6
CASSVGYDTSSYEQYF,TGTGCCAGCAGCGTAGGCTACGACACAAGCTCCTACGAGCAGTACTTC,NA,16,once,TRBV9,TRBJ2-7